This T cell receptor beta chain was obtained from a study of OX40 agonist ivuxolimab in advanced cancers. Study context: Ivuxolimab, an agonistic anti-OX40 (CD134) antibody, was given to patients. Whole-study findings and limits: In the 0.1-3.0 mg/kg groups, partial responders showed among the lowest expansion.

Sampled blood was obtained at baseline, cycle 4 day 1, and cycle 7 day 1. Comment on this clone: What it binds is not known.

The repertoire was sequenced with immunoSEQ multiplex PCR; TCRdb's copy has only in-frame clones and lacks some. The data hold tens of thousands of clones, with about 94% observed a single time. V lost 3 bases, J lost 5 bases, and 17 bases lay in between. Germline V gene data show CDR1 as MDHEN and CDR2 as SYDVKM. This CDR3 spans 16 amino acids. The chain uses TRBV28 and TRBJ2-1, with unresolved D. The sequencing used CD4+ or CD8+ T cells sorted from blood, collected in a trial of the OX40 agonist ivuxolimab. The receptor was isolated from an adult with an advanced solid tumor such as melanoma, head and neck, liver or kidney cancer. CDR3 protein: CASSFSPLERNNEQFF. The CDR3 bases are TGTGCCAGCAGTTTCAGCCCCCTTGAACGCAACAATGAGCAGTTCTTC.